The 3 T cell receptor beta chains given below trace back to one sample, sequenced in a study of PD-1 blockade in classical Hodgkin lymphoma. TCRdb's table, derived via immunoSEQ multiplex PCR, lists solely in-frame clones and lacks some. The data contain under 25,000 clones, more than 70% of them singletons. Time point of the sample: cycle 4 day 1 (C4D1), after more than 5 weeks of nivolumab. Every patient relapsed after autologous stem cell transplantation, and brentuximab vedotin exposure varied. The sequencing here drew on peripheral blood mononuclear cells (PBMCs), taken before the fourth cycle of nivolumab. The source of these receptors is a human donor with classical Hodgkin lymphoma.

The CDR3 nucleotides read TGTGCCAGCAGCCAGACTAGCGGGGGCACCGGGGAGCTGTTTTTT. Translated, it gives CASSQTSGGTGELFF. V usage is TRBV9 and J usage is TRBJ2-2, with 12 bases fitting TRBD2. This CDR3 is 15 amino acids long. CDR1 and CDR2 (germline): SGDLS, YYNGEE. V was pared by 4 bases and J by 4 bases, with 2 bases of the junction left unmatched.

The chain recombines TRBV7-2 with TRBJ2-7; D call uncertain. CDR1 is SGHTA, CDR2 FQGNSA, per germline. Trimming removed 1 base from V and 0 bases from J, with 16 bases in between. The length of the CDR3 is 17 residues. CDR3 DNA sequence: TGTGCCAGCAGCTTAGGTAATATCGCCCTATACTCCTACGAGCAGTACTTC. Protein sequence: CASSLGNIALYSYEQYF.

This chain's CDR3 is CSAGQSTGELFF. CDR3 sequence (DNA): TGCAGCGCTGGACAGTCGACCGGGGAGCTGTTTTTT. This chain connects TRBV29-1 to TRBJ2-2, with D possibly TRBD1 on 6 matching bases. V was trimmed by 7 bases and J by 5 bases, leaving 11 bases between them. The germline V gene has CDR1 SQVTM and CDR2 ANQGSEA. This CDR3 comprises 12 residues.